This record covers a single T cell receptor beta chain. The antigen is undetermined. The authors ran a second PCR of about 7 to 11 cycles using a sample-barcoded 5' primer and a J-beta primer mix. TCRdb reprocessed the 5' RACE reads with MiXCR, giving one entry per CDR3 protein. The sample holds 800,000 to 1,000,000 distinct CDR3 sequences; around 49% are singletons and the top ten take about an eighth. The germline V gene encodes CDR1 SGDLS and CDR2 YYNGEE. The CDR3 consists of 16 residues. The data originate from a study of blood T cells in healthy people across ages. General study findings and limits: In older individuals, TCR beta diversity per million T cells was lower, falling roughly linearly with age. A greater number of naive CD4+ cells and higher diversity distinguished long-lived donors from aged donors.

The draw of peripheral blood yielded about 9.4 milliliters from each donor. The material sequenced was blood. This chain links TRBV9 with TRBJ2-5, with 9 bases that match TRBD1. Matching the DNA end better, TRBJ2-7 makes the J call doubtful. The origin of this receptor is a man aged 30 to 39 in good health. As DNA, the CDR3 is TGTGCCAGCAGCGCTGCCTCCGGGACAGGGATTTACGAGCAGTACTTC. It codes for CASSAASGTGIYEQYF.